Sequencing of this T cell receptor (beta chain) was carried out in a study of blood T cells in healthy people across ages. Study results and limitations: When set beside aged donors, long-lived donors presented more naive CD4+ cells and higher diversity. Researchers said unsorted PBMCs prevented a conclusive naive versus antigen-experienced comparison.

Staff drew roughly 10 milliliters of peripheral blood from each donor. Using a J-beta primer mix together with a sample-barcoded 5' primer, a second PCR was run for roughly 7 to 12 cycles. Every sample gave at least 2.5 million paired-end reads containing CDR3. Each CDR3 protein gets one entry after TCRdb re-called the 5' RACE reads with MiXCR. This sample has under 950,000 distinct CDR3 sequences; 20% to 25% occur once, and the top ten carry 20% to 25%. Worth noting for this clonotype: Its antigen is still unknown.

This CDR3 is built from 12 residues. Trimming left V 7 bases short and J 6 bases short, with 15 bases between. Germline V CDR1 and CDR2: SQVTM, ANQGSEA. This receptor was identified in a man in his 70s in good health. The rearrangement links TRBV29-1 to TRBJ1-2; a possible D gene is TRBD1 (6 bases). Input material: blood. CDR3 coding DNA: TGCAGCGCCCTCCCGACAGGCGATGGCTACACCTTC. Amino acids: CSALPTGDGYTF. Complete variable domain (other parts from reference TRBV29-1 and TRBJ1-2): SAVISQKPSRDICQRGTSLTIQCQVDSQVTMMFWYRQQPGQSLTLIATANQGSEATYESGFVIDKFPISRPNLTFSTLTVSNMSPEDSSIYLCSALPTGDGYTFGSGTRLTVV.